These 17 T cell receptor beta chains were sequenced from one sample in a study of blood T cell repertoires in COVID-19. Here immunoSEQ multiplex PCR was the method, and the copy in TCRdb shows in-frame clones only, minus some. The sample records about 90,000 clones, 80% being singletons. Specimen: peripheral blood. Receptors were obtained from a woman in her 70s with acute or convalescent COVID-19.

The chain is built from TRBV9 and TRBJ1-4; 7 nucleotides align to TRBD1. In germline, CDR1 is SGDLS, CDR2 YYNGEE. The CDR3 has 15 amino acids. The V segment lost 5 bases and the J segment 7 bases; nucleotides outside the gene matches: 11. CDR3 DNA sequence: TGTGCCAGCAGTCGGGGGCTTCAGGGGGTTGAAAAACTGTTTTTT. It yields the protein CASSRGLQGVEKLFF.

This clone was found a few times. The chain recombines TRBV21-1 with TRBJ2-7; the D call in the table, TRBD2, was not verified against the DNA. TRBV21-1 is shown as a pseudogene. CDR3 length equals 13 residues. CDR3 in DNA: TGTGCCAGCCGAGGGATGGGGAACTACGAGCAGTACTTC. It translates to CASRGMGNYEQYF.

This sequence joins TRBV19 and TRBJ1-1; 7 bases map to TRBD1. Germline values: CDR1 LNHDA, CDR2 SQIVND (reference sequence). The CDR3 is made up of 15 amino acids. J lost 6 bases, V lost 4 bases, and 11 bases had no gene match. CDR3 in amino acids: CASSTITGARAEAFF. The CDR3 DNA reads as TGTGCCAGTAGTACCATTACAGGGGCTCGGGCTGAAGCTTTCTTT.

This clone occurred once. J is TRBJ2-3 and V is TRBV19; D perhaps matches TRBD2 (5 bases). This CDR3 has 13 residues. V gave up 9 bases and J gave up 4 bases, with 14 bases separating them. CDR1 is LNHDA and CDR2 is SQIVND in the germline V gene (reference sequence). The DNA of the CDR3 is TGTGCCAGCAAAAACCCGGAGGCAGATACGCAGTATTTT. Amino acids: CASKNPEADTQYF.

The V gene is TRBV9, the J gene TRBJ2-1; 7 bases are shared with TRBD1. In germline, CDR1 is SGDLS, CDR2 YYNGEE. The CDR3 spans 13 residues. The V and J ends lost 10 bases and 8 bases, in that order; junction bases with no gene match: 12. CDR3 bases: TGTGCCTCAAACTCCGGGGACAGAGATGAGCAGTTCTTC. It yields the protein CASNSGDRDEQFF.

The CDR3: CASSLHTSPVMRNTEAFF. CDR3 nucleotide sequence: TGCGCCAGCAGCTTGCATACCTCACCCGTGATGCGGAACACTGAAGCTTTCTTT. The chain employs TRBV5-1 and TRBJ1-1; no reliable D call. The CDR3 spans 18 residues. Germline V CDR1 and CDR2: SGHRS, YFSETQ. V gave up 1 base and J gave up 1 base, with 20 bases separating them. The full variable domain, completed using reference TRBV5-1 and TRBJ1-1, is KAGVTQTPRYLIKTRGQQVTLSCSPISGHRSVSWYQQTPGQGLQFLFEYFSETQRNKGNFPGRFSGRQFSNSRSEMNVSTLELGDSALYLCASSLHTSPVMRNTEAFFGQGTRLTVV.

This chain uses TRBV30 with TRBJ2-5, with 7 positions matching TRBD1. Germline V gene lookup returns CDR1 GTSNPN and CDR2 SVGIG (reference sequence). The CDR3 is 13 amino acids. V dropped 3 bases and J dropped 2; count of bases not matched to a gene: 3. CDR3 bases: TGTGCCTGGAGAGGGGGCAGTCAAGAGACCCAGTACTTC. Translated: CAWRGGSQETQYF.

The genes are TRBV30 and TRBJ1-2; D not certain. This CDR3 contains 11 residues. Germline CDR1 and CDR2: GTSNPN and SVGIG (reference sequence). V was cut by 5 bases and J by 2 bases, with 6 bases left in between. CDR3 DNA sequence: TGTGCCTGGGACACCAACTATGGCTACACCTTC. Protein sequence: CAWDTNYGYTF. Full variable domain (missing parts from reference TRBV30 and TRBJ1-2): SQTIHQWPATLVQPVGSPLSLECTVEGTSNPNLYWYRQAAGRGLQLLFYSVGIGQISSEVPQNLSASRPQDRQFILSSKKLLLSDSGFYLCAWDTNYGYTFGSGTRLTVV.

The rearrangement uses TRBV5-4 and TRBJ1-2, with TRBD1 matching over 7 bases. CDR1 and CDR2 (germline): SGHNT, YYREEE (reference sequence). V trimming: 4 bases; J trimming: 8 bases; junction bases outside the gene matches: 11. This CDR3 is 14 amino acids long. The CDR3 sequence is CASSPNRGLGGYTF. The CDR3 nucleotides are TGTGCCAGCAGCCCGAACAGGGGACTGGGCGGCTACACCTTC.

This clone was picked up a small number of times. The chain joins TRBV28 to TRBJ1-4, with no clear D. Germline-derived CDR1 and CDR2 are MDHEN and SYDVKM. The CDR3 is 13 residues long. Trimming stripped 7 bases from V and 2 bases from J, with 8 bases between. CDR3 protein: CASTGGTNEKLFF. The CDR3, as DNA: TGTGCCAGCACTGGAGGGACTAATGAAAAACTGTTTTTT.

The rearrangement joins TRBV25-1 to TRBJ2-1, with D uncertain. There are 11 residues in the CDR3. V was trimmed by 1 base and J by 8 bases, leaving 3 bases between them. Germline V gene sequence: CDR1 MGHDK, CDR2 SYGVNS. The CDR3 DNA sequence: TGTGCCAGCAGTGAATCATATGAGCAGTTCTTC. Translated, it gives CASSESYEQFF.

The chain uses TRBV5-1 and TRBJ1-1; no clear D. V dropped 7 bases and J dropped 1 base, with 11 bases sitting between them. Germline V CDR1 and CDR2: SGHRS, YFSETQ. This CDR3 has 13 amino acids. Written as DNA, the CDR3 is TGCGCCAGCTCACAGACCGAGAACACTGAAGCTTTCTTT. The encoded protein is CASSQTENTEAFF.

The chain has TRBV5-1 and TRBJ2-1, with 10 bases lining up with TRBD1. The CDR3 is 18 residues long. The J segment lost 0 bases and the V segment lost 4 bases, leaving 10 bases of the junction unmatched. Germline V gene data show CDR1 as SGHRS and CDR2 as YFSETQ. This CDR3 is CASSAGQGRTSSYNEQFF. CDR3 in DNA: TGCGCCAGCAGCGCGGGACAGGGGCGAACGAGCTCCTACAATGAGCAGTTCTTC.

The V gene is TRBV20-1, the J gene TRBJ1-3, with TRBD1 matching 8 bases. Unmatched junction bases numbered 13, after V lost 3 bases and J lost 0 bases. The CDR3 is 18 residues long. Germline values: CDR1 DFQATT, CDR2 SNEGSKA (reference sequence). The CDR3 DNA reads TGCAGTGCTAGTTACTACGGGACAGGCTCGAGCTCTGGAAACACCATATATTTT. Protein: CSASYYGTGSSSGNTIYF.

The chain has TRBV28 and TRBJ2-3, with 10 bases matching TRBD1. This CDR3 has 14 residues. The V segment lost 6 bases and the J segment 10 bases; nucleotides outside the gene matches: 10. Germline-derived CDR1 and CDR2 are MDHEN and SYDVKM. The CDR3 nucleotides read TGTGCCAGCAGACCCGGGACAGGGGCTCTAGCGCAGTATTTT. This encodes CASRPGTGALAQYF.

The J gene is TRBJ1-4, the V gene TRBV5-5; TRBD1 matches at 8 bases. J gave up 8 bases and V 1 base, and 4 bases lay outside the gene matches. This CDR3 is built from 14 residues. The germline V gene has CDR1 SGHKS and CDR2 YYEKEE (reference sequence). CDR3 loop: CASSLRDRQEKLFF. The CDR3 DNA follows: TGTGCCAGCAGCTTGAGGGACAGGCAAGAAAAACTGTTTTTT.

V is TRBV14 and J is TRBJ2-3; maybe TRBD2 (5 bases). The CDR3 covers 14 residues. V gave up 2 bases and J gave up 1 base, with 7 bases separating them. Germline CDR1 SGHDN, CDR2 FVKESK. The CDR3 DNA reads as TGTGCCAGCAGCCAAAGGCGGGGCACAGATACGCAGTATTTT. Its protein is CASSQRRGTDTQYF.